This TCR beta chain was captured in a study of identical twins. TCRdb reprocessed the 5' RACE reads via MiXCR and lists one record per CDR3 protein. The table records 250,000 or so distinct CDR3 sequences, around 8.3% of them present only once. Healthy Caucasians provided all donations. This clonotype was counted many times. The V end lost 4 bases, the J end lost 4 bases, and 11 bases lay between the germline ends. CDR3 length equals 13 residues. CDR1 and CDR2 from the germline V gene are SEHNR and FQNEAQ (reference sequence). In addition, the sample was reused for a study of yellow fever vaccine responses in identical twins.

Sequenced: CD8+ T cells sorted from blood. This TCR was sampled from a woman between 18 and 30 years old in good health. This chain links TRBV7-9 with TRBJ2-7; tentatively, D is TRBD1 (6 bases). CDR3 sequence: CASSSPDRYEQYF. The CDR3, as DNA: TGTGCCAGCAGCTCCCCCGACAGGTACGAGCAGTACTTC.